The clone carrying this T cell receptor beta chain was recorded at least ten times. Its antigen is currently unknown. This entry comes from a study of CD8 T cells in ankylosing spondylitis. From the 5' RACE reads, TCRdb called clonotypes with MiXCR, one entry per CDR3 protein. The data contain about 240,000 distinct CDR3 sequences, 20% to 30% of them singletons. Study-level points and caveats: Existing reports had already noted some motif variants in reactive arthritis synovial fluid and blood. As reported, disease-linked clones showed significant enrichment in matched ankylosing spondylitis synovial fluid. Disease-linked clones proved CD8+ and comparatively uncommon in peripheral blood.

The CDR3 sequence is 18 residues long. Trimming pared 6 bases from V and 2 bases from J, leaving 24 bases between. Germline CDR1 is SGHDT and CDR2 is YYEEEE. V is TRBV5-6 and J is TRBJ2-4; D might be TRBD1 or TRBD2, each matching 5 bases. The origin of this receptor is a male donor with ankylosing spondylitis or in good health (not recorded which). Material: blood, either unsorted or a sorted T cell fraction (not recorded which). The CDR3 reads CASKRIGHSRVPKNIQYF. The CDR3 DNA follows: TGTGCCAGCAAGCGGATAGGACATTCTCGAGTTCCCAAAAACATTCAGTACTTC. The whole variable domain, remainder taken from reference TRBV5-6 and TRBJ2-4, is DAGVTQSPTHLIKTRGQQVTLRCSPKSGHDTVSWYQQALGQGPQFIFQYYEEEERQRGNFPDRFSGHQFPNYSSELNVNALLLGDSALYLCASKRIGHSRVPKNIQYFGAGTRLSVL.